This record looks at one TCR beta chain sequence and its context. No antigen is known for it. The data are from a study of cytomegalovirus exposure and HLA in healthy donors. Study-wide points: Accurate prediction of HLA-A and HLA-B alleles (for most subjects) was reportedly achieved from TCR beta sequences. Investigators reported fewer than 200 TCR beta chains as tied to cytomegalovirus. Other equally common chains were less clonally expanded than HLA-associated TCR beta chains, a later analysis showed. Three chains linked to CMV were shown in vitro to be specific for CMV antigens.

With 60 Vbeta and 13 Jbeta primers, the PCR was carried out. Profiled with immunoSEQ multiplex PCR; TCRdb holds only in-frame clones, not every one. The repertoire includes about 170,000 clones, approximately 78% of them detected once, and about 13% sits in the top ten. Between the trimmed V and J ends, which lost 1 base and 8 bases, there was a span of 14 bases. CDR3 length: 14 amino acids. Germline V lookup: CDR1 SGHTA, CDR2 FQGTGA. The rearrangement uses TRBV7-3 and TRBJ1-2; the D is unclear. The material sequenced was PBMCs. This TCR was recovered from a woman between 45 and 60 years old in good health and CMV-seropositive. The CDR3 DNA follows: TGTGCCAGCAGCTTAAAAGGAGGAGACGGGGGCTACACCTTC. As protein: CASSLKGGDGGYTF.